These T cell receptor beta chains were read from a single sample in a study of CD8+ T cells in alopecia areata. Assay: immunoSEQ multiplex PCR; the TCRdb copy retains only in-frame clones and omits some. The sample lists under 200,000 clones, 60% to 75% occurring once. The specimen comprised CD4+ T cells sorted from blood, sampled at week 24, from a patient treated with tofacitinib. These receptors all come from a human donor with alopecia areata. The CDR3 runs from the conserved cysteine through the conserved F or W. Fields, in order: J gene, CDR3 length, V gene, CDR3 protein.

>TRBJ1-2|12|TRBV19
CASIGPGLGYTF
>TRBJ1-1|14|TRBV7-9
CASSLGSGVLEAFF
>TRBJ2-3|11|TRBV20-1
CSASSGVTQYF
>TRBJ2-1|14|TRBV29-1
CSVESASGFDVQFF
>TRBJ1-6|11|TRBV30
CAWSANSPLHF
>TRBJ2-7|11|TRBV20-1
CSASESYEQYF
>TRBJ1-5|14|TRBV4-1
CASSQDRSNQPQHF
>TRBJ1-2|12|TRBV14
CASSQEQHGYTF
>TRBJ2-5|13|TRBV15
CATGQARRETQYF
>TRBJ2-6|17|TRBV5-1
CASSLGQGFSGANVLTF
>TRBJ2-5|12|TRBV10-3
CAISESQETQYF
>TRBJ1-1|20|TRBV4-1
CASSQDRDRGGLRGLHEAFF
>TRBJ2-4|14|TRBV6-6
CASSAGFTKNIQYF
>TRBJ2-2|13|TRBV29-1
CSVRLDVPGELFF
>TRBJ1-1|14|TRBV4-1
CASSRQQENTEAFF
>TRBJ2-7|15|TRBV5-6
CASSLMLDYPYEQYF
>TRBJ2-2|13|TRBV7-9
CASSPAGSGELFF
>TRBJ2-5|13|TRBV7-9
CASSDNPQETQYF
>TRBJ1-1|13|TRBV29-1
CSVEVTDNTEAFF
>TRBJ2-6|16|TRBV18
CASSPNSLSGANVLTF
>TRBJ2-7|16|TRBV4-2
CASSQGGGQGGYEQYF
>TRBJ1-5|16|TRBV18
CASSQGTGHSNQPQHF
>TRBJ2-5|13|TRBV10-3
CAISDLGGETQYF
>TRBJ1-5|13|TRBV2
CASSETAGQPQHF
>TRBJ1-2|11|TRBV5-1
CASSLDGTANF
>TRBJ2-3|14|TRBV29-1
CSVGGIFSTDTQYF
>TRBJ1-5|13|TRBV6-5
CASRRQVGQPQHF
>TRBJ2-4|14|TRBV5-6
CASSKGQGGDIQYF
>TRBJ2-3|15|TRBV29-1
CSVESGTGYRDTQYF
>TRBJ1-1|17|TRBV19
CASSTLREYNMNTEAFF
>TRBJ2-6|16|TRBV19
CASSQLRGVGANVLTF
>TRBJ2-6|18|TRBV29-1
CSVEVPGTGRIGANVLTF
>TRBJ1-5|16|TRBV30
CAWSVRRGTGNQPQHF
>TRBJ2-1|15|TRBV27
CASSLSLARDNEQFF
>TRBJ2-2|15|TRBV2
CASSDGRTNTGELFF
>TRBJ1-6|13|TRBV27
CASRVGVDSPLHF
>TRBJ2-2|14|TRBV6-1
CASSPGTNTGELFF
>TRBJ1-2|13|TRBV7-9
CASSLVEGYGYTF
>TRBJ2-3|14|TRBV5-1
CASSLAGLRDTQYF
>TRBJ1-6|15|TRBV30
CAWSETRGNNSPLHF
>NA|14|TRBV5-1
CASSGGAYSDEQYF
>TRBJ2-4|17|TRBV15
CATSRDEIRLAKNIQYF
>TRBJ2-7|19|TRBV27
CASSFQGRGASDGTYEQYF
>TRBJ1-1|14|TRBV7-2
CASRLNSVGTEAFF
>TRBJ2-3|11|TRBV29-1
CSVVRGDTQYF
>TRBJ1-3|15|TRBV6-6
CASSLKQSSGNTIYF
>TRBJ2-5|12|TRBV5-1
CASSLIQETQYF
>TRBJ2-7|14|TRBV5-1
CASSLGQTTYEQYF
>TRBJ2-7|13|TRBV7-2
CASSRGAGEKQYF
>TRBJ1-1|14|TRBV10-3
CAISGAGQGTEAFF
>TRBJ2-7|15|TRBV4-1
CASSQGTSGGAEQYF
>TRBJ2-1|16|TRBV13
CASSHRTSGLYNEQFF
>TRBJ1-1|11|TRBV5-1
CASSLDSEAFF